This TCR beta chain appears in the sequencing data of a study of blood T cells in healthy people across ages. Notes on the study in general: Strong correlation linked observed beta diversity and percent naive T cells.

The germline CDR1 and CDR2 sequences are DFQATT and SNEGSKA (reference sequence). This CDR3 spans 15 amino acids. The use of a sample-barcoded 5' primer and a J-beta primer mix characterized a second PCR of about 6 to 12 cycles. Unique molecular identifiers of 12 random nucleotides labeled each cDNA. The yield of each sample was at least 2.5 million CDR3-containing paired-end reads. Using its own MiXCR run on the 5' RACE reads, TCRdb lists one record per CDR3 protein. Among around 1,800,000 distinct CDR3 sequences listed, roughly two fifths were seen once. Per individual sample, total RNA of at least 5 micrograms was extracted. In the case of this clonotype: The antigen is undetermined.

The sequence was collected from a human donor in good health. Specimen: blood. V and J are TRBV20-1 and TRBJ2-3; 7 bases fit TRBD2. The DNA end favors TRBJ2-7, so the J call may be wrong. The CDR3 sequence is CSASPRASGSPEQYF. The CDR3 DNA reads TGCAGTGCTAGCCCCCGGGCTAGCGGCTCCCCAGAGCAGTACTTC.